There are many counts of the clone carrying this T cell receptor beta chain. Its specificity is not known. The sample belongs to a study of metastatic and nonmetastatic thyroid tumors. Study summary: A comparison of repertoires was made across blood and tumor or nodule tissue from malignant and benign thyroid patients.

Through MiXCR, TCRdb re-clonotyped the PCR reads. The table shows about 37,000 clones, with around 30% occurring only once. Ahead of thyroid surgery, no patient had received treatment of any kind. Regarding the study as a whole: In both blood and tumor samples, TCR beta diversity was reported significantly higher for malignant than benign nodules.

The germline gives CDR1 MNHNS, CDR2 SASEGT. The CDR3 has 15 residues. With V trimmed by 3 bases and J by 4 bases, 4 bases remained unmatched. What was sequenced was blood. This sequence originates from a male donor with papillary thyroid cancer or a benign thyroid nodule (not recorded which). Some clones in this sample may be carry-over from other donors' samples. The chain has TRBV6-1 and TRBJ2-5, with 11 bases matching TRBD1. The DNA for the CDR3 is TGTGCCAGCAGTGAGGGACAGGGGGGGGGAGAGACCCAGTACTTC. Amino acids: CASSEGQGGGETQYF.